The 15 T cell receptor beta chains listed next were all sequenced from one sample in a study of blood T cells in healthy people across ages. A sample-barcoded 5' primer and a J-beta primer mix were used in a second PCR of about 6 to 11 cycles. TCRdb re-derived calls from the 5' RACE reads in MiXCR, one entry per CDR3 protein. The table shows about 730,000 distinct CDR3 sequences, with about 42% occurring only once. Sequenced material: blood. The receptors shown here come from a woman aged 60-75 years in good health.

This chain joins TRBV6-4 and TRBJ2-4, with 10 bases fitting TRBD2. The closer fit of TRBJ2-7 to the DNA end suggests the J call may be wrong. Germline values: CDR1 MRHNA, CDR2 SNTAGT. This CDR3 has 15 residues. The CDR3 here is CASSAGTSAPYEQYF. The CDR3 DNA sequence: TGTGCCAGCAGCGCCGGGACTAGCGCACCCTACGAGCAGTACTTC.

This clonotype was seen once. The rearrangement uses TRBV3-1 and TRBJ2-1, with 9 bases fitting TRBD2. The junction had 3 bases not matched to a gene; V was cut back by 3 bases and J by 6 bases. This CDR3 comprises 14 residues. Per germline, CDR1 LGHDT and CDR2 YNNKEL (reference sequence). The CDR3, as DNA: TGTGCCAGCAGCCACCTAGCGGGGCCCAATGAGCAGTTCTTC. It encodes CASSHLAGPNEQFF.

V and J are TRBV11-1 and TRBJ2-3; TRBD2 aligns across 7 bases. The trim removed 2 bases at V and 2 bases at J, leaving 1 base unmatched. Germline V gives CDR1 SGHAT, CDR2 FQDESV (reference sequence). The CDR3 is 14 amino acids. The CDR3, as DNA: TGTGCCAGCAGCTTAACTAGCGTCACAGATACGCAGTATTTT. Its protein is CASSLTSVTDTQYF.

The CDR3 is CASSLSLLDSYYGYTF. The CDR3 DNA is TGTGCCAGCAGTTTATCGCTTCTAGACAGCTACTATGGCTACACCTTC. This rearrangement joins TRBV27 to TRBJ1-2; a weak D match, TRBD1 (5 bases). Trimming took off 0 bases at V and 3 bases at J, with 14 bases between the two ends. The CDR3 totals 16 residues. Germline values: CDR1 MNHEY, CDR2 SMNVEV (reference sequence).

In its sample, this clonotype was seen a few times. CDR3 loop: CASVGGNEKLFF. The CDR3 region has the DNA TGTGCCAGCGTGGGGGGTAATGAAAAACTGTTTTTT. The chain combines TRBV28 with TRBJ1-4; D is possibly TRBD1 (5 bases). This CDR3 comprises 12 residues. V lost 8 bases to trimming and J lost 4 bases, with 8 bases between them. CDR1 is MDHEN, CDR2 SYDVKM, per germline.

This clonotype has only a few counts. This sequence joins TRBV7-9 and TRBJ1-5, with TRBD1 matching 8 bases. J gave up 7 bases and V 5 bases, and 13 bases lay outside the gene matches. In germline, CDR1 is SEHNR, CDR2 FQNEAQ (reference sequence). The CDR3 extends over 16 amino acids. The CDR3 here is CASSPLQDRVPQPQHF. For the CDR3, the DNA is TGTGCCAGCAGCCCCCTCCAGGACAGGGTTCCGCAGCCCCAGCATTTT.

V usage is TRBV7-8 and J usage is TRBJ2-7, with D perhaps TRBD1 or TRBD2 (5 bases each). V was clipped by 5 bases and J by 7 bases, with 21 bases between them. CDR1 SGHVS and CDR2 FQNEAQ come from the germline V gene. CDR3 length equals 15 residues. The CDR3 region has the DNA TGTGCCAGCAGCCCGGGACGGAGCTCCTACAATGAGCAGTACTTC. It yields the protein CASSPGRSSYNEQYF. The full variable domain, its missing parts supplied by reference TRBV7-8 and TRBJ2-7, is GAGVSQSPRYKVAKRGQDVALRCDPISGHVSLFWYQQALGQGPEFLTYFQNEAQLDKSGLPSDRFFAERPEGSVSTLKIQRTQQEDSAVYLCASSPGRSSYNEQYFGPGTRLTVT.

In its sample, this clonotype was seen once. The DNA of the CDR3 is TGTGCCAGCAGTTTGTACTCCAGGGTGGTTACCTATGGCTACACCTTC. It is translated as CASSLYSRVVTYGYTF. The chain joins TRBV28 to TRBJ1-2; TRBD1 is a possible D gene (5 bases). CDR3 length: 16 amino acids. Per germline, CDR1 MDHEN and CDR2 SYDVKM. V lost 3 bases and J 4 bases, leaving 18 bases between the germline ends.

J is TRBJ1-5 and V is TRBV18; no clear D gene. Trimming removed 0 bases at V and 5 bases at J, with 8 bases between. Germline-derived CDR1 and CDR2 are KGHSH and LQKENI. The CDR3 contains 14 residues. CDR3 sequence: CASSPPTRDQPQHF. The CDR3 bases are TGTGCCAGCTCACCACCGACAAGGGATCAGCCCCAGCATTTT.

V and J are TRBV28 and TRBJ1-1, with D hard to call. CDR1 is MDHEN and CDR2 is SYDVKM in the germline V gene. Trimming took off 3 bases at V and 1 base at J, with 9 bases between the two ends. The CDR3 sequence is 14 residues long. The CDR3 DNA sequence: TGTGCCAGCAGTTTTAACGCGGGGAACACTGAAGCTTTCTTT. Protein: CASSFNAGNTEAFF.

The gene calls are TRBV11-3 and TRBJ2-5; weak D call: TRBD2 (5 bases). V lost 5 bases and J 11 bases, leaving 27 bases between the germline ends. The germline V gene encodes CDR1 SGHNT and CDR2 YENEEA. This CDR3 spans 16 amino acids. In DNA, the CDR3 is TGTGCCAGCAGCCCATCGGGCGAGCGGCCCCACAATGAGCAGTACTTC. This translates into CASSPSGERPHNEQYF.

This chain uses TRBV7-9 with TRBJ2-1, with 13 bases aligning to TRBD2. The CDR3 consists of 18 residues. Germline V gene lookup returns CDR1 SEHNR and CDR2 FQNEAQ (reference sequence). V lost 2 bases, J lost 8 bases, and 12 bases stayed unmatched. The CDR3 bases are TGTGCCAGCAGCTTATCCCCGGGACTAGCGGGGAAAGGCGATGAGCAGTTCTTC. Its translation: CASSLSPGLAGKGDEQFF.

In this sample, this clonotype turned up a few times. The chain uses TRBV27 and TRBJ1-2; D is unclear. The CDR3 is made up of 13 amino acids. Germline CDR1 reads MNHEY; CDR2 reads SMNVEV (reference sequence). With 3 bases removed from V and 6 bases from J, the gap between germline ends came to 11 bases. The CDR3 sequence is CASSLQRGNGYTF. The CDR3 coding sequence is TGTGCCAGCAGTTTGCAGCGAGGGAATGGCTACACCTTC.

The chain combines TRBV7-2 with TRBJ1-2; D gene ambiguous. CDR1 SGHTA and CDR2 FQGNSA come from the germline V gene. Trimming took off 1 base at V and 6 bases at J, with 15 bases between the two ends. The CDR3 extends over 15 amino acids. The CDR3 DNA reads TGTGCCAGCAGCTTAGTACAGTTAAAATGGGATGGCTACACCTTC. This translates into CASSLVQLKWDGYTF.

The CDR3 nucleotides are TGTGCCAGCAGTTATTCGGACAGAGGGATTGATGGCTACACCTTC. Protein sequence: CASSYSDRGIDGYTF. The J gene is TRBJ1-2, the V gene TRBV6-6, with a weak D call TRBD1 (6 bases). Germline loops: CDR1 MNHNY, CDR2 SVGAGI (reference sequence). The ends were cut back, 3 bases at V and 6 bases at J, with 17 bases in the middle. The CDR3 length is 15 residues.